Each of the 8 T cell receptor beta chains below was sequenced from the same sample in a study of vaccination effects on CD4 cells after COVID-19. Expansion of antigen-specific CD4+ T cells with viral peptide pools was carried out by the ViraFEST assay before sequencing. Following an approximately eleven-day culture, CD4+ T cells were purified. Vaccine recipients had no previous SARS-CoV-2 infection; their nucleocapsid antibodies were negative. The protocol was immunoSEQ multiplex PCR, while the TCRdb copy is restricted to in-frame clones and leaves out a portion. This sample has tens of thousands of clones, with around 76% found just once. These receptors lack a known antigen. Sequenced here: CD4+ T cells from PBMCs cultured with HCoV-NL63 spike peptides, sampled before COVID-19 vaccination. These receptors originate from a human donor who received a COVID-19 vaccine.

The V gene is TRBV9, the J gene TRBJ1-5; D might be TRBD1 (6 bases). Trimming removed 4 bases at V and 3 bases at J, with 14 bases between. The CDR3 has 15 amino acids. Germline values: CDR1 SGDLS, CDR2 YYNGEE. This CDR3 reads CASSPDGQNNQPQHF. The DNA for the CDR3 is TGTGCCAGCAGCCCAGACGGACAGAACAATCAGCCCCAGCATTTT.

Only a few counts were recorded for this clone. The gene calls are TRBV25-1 and TRBJ2-5; D call uncertain. The CDR3 consists of 15 residues. Trimming took off 3 bases at V and 0 bases at J, with 11 bases between the two ends. The germline V gene has CDR1 MGHDK and CDR2 SYGVNS. The DNA for the CDR3 is TGTGCCAGCAGTGATTATCAGGCATACCAAGAGACCCAGTACTTC. It is translated as CASSDYQAYQETQYF.

This chain connects TRBV27 to TRBJ1-5; tentatively, D is TRBD1 (5 bases). Trimming shortened V by 6 bases and J by 4 bases, and 13 bases separated the two germline ends. CDR3 length: 14 residues. The germline gives CDR1 MNHEY, CDR2 SMNVEV (reference sequence). The CDR3 loop reads CASRTRAGNQPQHF. The CDR3 coding sequence is TGTGCCAGCAGAACCAGGGCGGGGAATCAGCCCCAGCATTTT.

With regard to this clone: The germline gene is not matched at one end of the junction; a read error may be the cause. This chain uses TRBV6-5 with TRBJ2-6; D call uncertain. This CDR3 is built from 14 residues. CDR1 and CDR2 from the germline V gene are MNHEY and SVGAGI. The CDR3 DNA follows: TGTGCCAGCAGTTACTCCTCTCGGGCCAACGTCCTGACTTTC. It codes for CASSYSSRANVLTF.

This chain links TRBV3-1 (or the pseudogene TRBV3-2) with TRBJ2-1; D may match TRBD1 or TRBD2 (5 bases each). Deletions cut 4 bases from V and 0 bases from J, with 13 bases between. CDR3 length: 16 residues. The germline gives CDR1 LGHDT, CDR2 YNNKEL (reference sequence). CDR3 residues: CASSPGRPSSYNEQFF. The CDR3 nucleotides read TGTGCCAGCAGCCCGGGACGACCCAGCTCCTACAATGAGCAGTTCTTC.

The chain is built from TRBV29-1 and TRBJ2-5; D gene ambiguous. The CDR3 runs to 14 residues. Deletions cut 3 bases from V and 4 bases from J, with 15 bases between. Per the germline V gene, CDR1 is SQVTM and CDR2 is ANQGSEA. This CDR3 is CSVDEAINVETQYF. In DNA form, the CDR3 reads TGCAGCGTTGATGAGGCCATAAACGTAGAGACCCAGTACTTC.

The genes are TRBV5-5 and TRBJ2-2; a weak D match, TRBD1 (5 bases). The V end was cut by 4 bases, the J end by 0 bases, with 13 bases between. Germline V gene sequence: CDR1 SGHKS, CDR2 YYEKEE (reference sequence). This CDR3 region has 16 residues. CDR3 sequence (DNA): TGTGCCAGCAGCCTATACCAGGGCACGAACACCGGGGAGCTGTTTTTT. It is translated as CASSLYQGTNTGELFF.

The chain employs TRBV18 and TRBJ2-1, with 8 bases matching TRBD2. CDR3 size: 14 residues. Germline assignment: CDR1 KGHSH and CDR2 LQKENI. J was trimmed by 5 bases and V by 3 bases; bases with no gene match: 3. The CDR3 loop is CASSPGTSHNEQFF. In nucleotides, the CDR3 is TGTGCCAGCTCACCCGGGACTAGTCACAATGAGCAGTTCTTC.